The rows below give T cell receptor beta chains drawn from one sample of a study of CD8 T cells in Susac syndrome. A single record per CDR3 protein comes from TCRdb applying MiXCR to the immunoSEQ multiplex PCR reads. Here the sample spans hundreds of thousands of distinct CDR3 sequences, 70% to 90% being singletons. Sequenced sample: CD8+ T cells from PBMCs. All receptors derive from a human donor with multiple sclerosis. Both conserved end residues are part of each CDR3. A D gene is named only where the DNA matches it firmly. The listing skips clone size in some rows; elsewhere it reads once, few, many or a size class.

TRBD1,TRBV7-9,TRBJ2-2,.,CASSEPGQGNTGELFF,TGTGCCAGCAGTGAACCGGGACAGGGGAACACCGGGGAGCTGTTTTTT
.,TRBV23-1,TRBJ2-7,.,CASTLPWGPGAYEQYF,TGCGCCAGCACCCTTCCCTGGGGGCCTGGGGCTTACGAGCAGTACTTC
.,TRBV19,TRBJ2-1,.,CASSKRGSSYNEQFF,TGTGCCAGTAGTAAACGGGGTAGCTCCTACAATGAGCAGTTCTTC
.,TRBV2,TRBJ2-7,.,CASSAIRLLNF,TGTGCCAGCAGTGCGATAAGGCTATTGAACTTC
.,TRBV30,TRBJ1-1,once,CAWSDELRAFF,TGTGCCTGGAGTGATGAGCTACGGGCTTTCTTT
.,TRBV20-1,TRBJ2-7,.,CSARGNSAGNSYEQYF,TGCAGTGCTAGAGGAAATTCGGCGGGAAATTCCTACGAGCAGTACTTC
TRBD1,TRBV5-4,TRBJ1-2,.,CASSFEPGGYGYTF,TGTGCCAGCAGCTTCGAGCCAGGGGGTTATGGCTACACCTTC
.,TRBV4-1,TRBJ2-2,.,CASSQVETSFRELFF,TGCGCCAGCAGCCAAGTTGAGACTAGTTTCCGGGAGCTGTTTTTT
.,TRBV7-9,TRBJ2-5,.,CASSLSGAGGVKTQYF,TGTGCCAGCAGCCTGTCTGGGGCAGGCGGCGTAAAGACCCAGTACTTC
.,TRBV5-6,TRBJ2-7,.,CASSLERYYEQYF,TGTGCCAGCAGCTTGGAAAGGTACTACGAGCAGTACTTC
.,TRBV30,TRBJ2-5,.,CAWTLKDQETQYF,TGTGCCTGGACTTTAAAGGACCAAGAGACCCAGTACTTC
.,TRBV30,TRBJ1-1,once,CAWDGGTEAFF,TGTGCCTGGGATGGAGGGACTGAAGCTTTCTTT
.,TRBV7-9,TRBJ2-3,.,CASSLGAGLLTDTQYF,TGTGCCAGCAGCTTAGGGGCAGGACTGCTCACAGATACGCAGTATTTT
.,TRBV5-4,TRBJ1-2,.,CASSGVTFGYTF,TGTGCCAGCAGCGGGGTTACCTTTGGCTACACCTTC
.,TRBV7-9,TRBJ2-7,.,CASSLGPGNSYEQYF,TGTGCCAGCAGCTTAGGCCCGGGGAACTCCTACGAGCAGTACTTC
TRBD1,TRBV28,TRBJ2-7,.,CASNRGPPAYRSYEQYF,TGTGCCAGCAATAGGGGGCCGCCGGCTTATCGGTCCTACGAGCAGTACTTC